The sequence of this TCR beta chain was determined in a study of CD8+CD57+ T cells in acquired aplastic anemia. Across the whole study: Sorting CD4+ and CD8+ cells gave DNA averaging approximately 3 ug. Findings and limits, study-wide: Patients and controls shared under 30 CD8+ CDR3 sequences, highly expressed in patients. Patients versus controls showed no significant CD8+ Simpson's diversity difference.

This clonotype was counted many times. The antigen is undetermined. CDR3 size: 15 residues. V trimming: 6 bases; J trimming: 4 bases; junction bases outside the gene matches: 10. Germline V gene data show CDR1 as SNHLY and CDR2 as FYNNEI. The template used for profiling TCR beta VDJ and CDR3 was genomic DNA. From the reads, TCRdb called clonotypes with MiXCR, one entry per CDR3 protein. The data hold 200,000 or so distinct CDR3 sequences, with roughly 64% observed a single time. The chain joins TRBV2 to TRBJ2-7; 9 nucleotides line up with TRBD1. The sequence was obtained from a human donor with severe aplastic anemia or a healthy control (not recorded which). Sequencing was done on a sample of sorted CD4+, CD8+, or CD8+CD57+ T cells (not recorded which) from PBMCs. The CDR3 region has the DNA TGTGCCAGCAGCGCTGCCGGGACAGGGACTTACGAGCAGTACTTC. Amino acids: CASSAAGTGTYEQYF.